This T cell receptor (beta chain) was recorded in a study of regulatory and conventional T cells in RAG deficiency. Whole-study results and caveats: Patient subsets had shorter CDR3s; Omenn Treg-Tconv overlap exceeded 80%.

The sorted conventional CD4+ T cells were CD25-low and CD127-high, with genomic DNA sequenced. This clone was observed a single time. Its target is unknown. This CDR3 comprises 14 residues. CDR1 and CDR2 (germline): MNHEY, SVGAGI. Trimming shortened V by 4 bases and J by 4 bases, and 13 bases separated the two germline ends. The assay was immunoSEQ multiplex PCR, and TCRdb's table has in-frame clones only and misses some. Of 45,000 to 50,000 clones listed, approximately 90% are singletons. These same records also appear under a second study, on regulatory T cells. From that second work: Primers: 52 TRBV forward and 13 TRBJ reverse.

Material for sequencing was CD4+ effector T cells sorted from blood. The clonotype was recovered from a human donor in good health. The chain carries TRBV6-5 and TRBJ1-2; D is undetermined. The CDR3: CASSSLLGGYGYTF. CDR3 DNA sequence: TGTGCCAGCAGTTCCCTACTAGGAGGCTATGGCTACACCTTC.